One sample yielded the 30 T cell receptor beta chains listed below, sequenced in a study of CD8 T cells in Susac syndrome. RNA, at roughly 0.5 to 1 ug, was reverse transcribed with random hexamers. TCRdb re-analysed the immunoSEQ multiplex PCR reads in MiXCR, keeping a single row per CDR3 protein. The sample records 150,000 to 200,000 distinct CDR3 sequences, 94% being singletons. The source material was CD4+ T cells from PBMCs. These receptors were taken from a human donor with multiple sclerosis.

The chain combines TRBV3-1 with TRBJ1-4; D is unresolved. Trimming shortened V by 7 bases and J by 0 bases, and 3 bases separated the two germline ends. CDR3 length: 12 amino acids. Germline values: CDR1 LGHDT, CDR2 YNNKEL (reference sequence). CDR3 sequence reads: CASTSTNEKLFF. In nucleotides, the CDR3 is TGTGCCAGCACCTCAACTAATGAAAAACTGTTTTTT.

This clonotype was counted once. This chain connects TRBV6-5 to TRBJ2-5; 11 nucleotides line up with TRBD1. Germline loops: CDR1 MNHEY, CDR2 SVGAGI. The ends lost 10 bases at V and 2 bases at J; junction bases unmatched: 9. This CDR3 spans 15 amino acids. The CDR3 here is CAIKADRGLQETQYF. In DNA form, the CDR3 reads TGTGCCATCAAAGCGGACAGGGGGCTGCAAGAGACCCAGTACTTC.

This clonotype was detected once. The chain joins TRBV3-1 to TRBJ2-7; D possibly corresponds to TRBD1 (6 bases). V dropped 6 bases and J dropped 0 bases, with 12 bases sitting between them. Germline loops: CDR1 LGHDT, CDR2 YNNKEL (reference sequence). The CDR3 totals 14 residues. The CDR3 loop reads CASSPGTNSYEQYF. The CDR3 DNA sequence: TGTGCCAGCAGTCCCGGGACAAACTCCTACGAGCAGTACTTC.

The rearrangement links TRBV6-1 to TRBJ1-5; unclear D gene. Germline-derived CDR1 and CDR2 are MNHNS and SASEGT. This CDR3 is built from 17 residues. V shed 6 bases and J shed 0 bases, with 18 bases lying between them. The CDR3 sequence: CASSGRRVTVSNQPQHF. CDR3 nucleotides: TGTGCCAGCAGCGGACGGAGGGTAACAGTTAGCAATCAGCCCCAGCATTTT.

V gene TRBV5-1 combines with J gene TRBJ2-7; no firm D call. V gave up 4 bases and J gave up 0 bases, with 14 bases separating them. CDR3 size: 15 residues. The germline V gene has CDR1 SGHRS and CDR2 YFSETQ. As DNA, the CDR3 is TGCGCCAGCAGCCCCCAGGACCCGAGCTCCTACGAGCAGTACTTC. It translates to CASSPQDPSSYEQYF.

This clonotype was seen just once. The chain carries TRBV7-6 and TRBJ2-2; TRBD2 agrees at 10 bases. V lost 3 bases, J lost 4 bases, and 2 bases stayed unmatched. The CDR3 length is 15 residues. Germline values: CDR1 SGHVS, CDR2 FNYEAQ. The CDR3: CASSFTSGVTGELFF. The CDR3 DNA reads TGTGCCAGCAGCTTTACTAGCGGGGTCACCGGGGAGCTGTTTTTT.

This sequence joins TRBV15 and TRBJ1-1, with D tentatively TRBD1 (5 bases). CDR1 is LNHNV, CDR2 YYDKDF, per germline (reference sequence). V was pared by 1 base and J by 5 bases, with 11 bases between. This CDR3 contains 14 residues. The CDR3 DNA reads TGTGCCACCAGCAGAGGAGGAAAGGGGACTGAAGCTTTCTTT. It yields the protein CATSRGGKGTEAFF.

The chain recombines TRBV12-3 or TRBV12-4 with TRBJ2-5; tentative D call: TRBD2 (6 bases). The CDR3 contains 14 residues. V was shortened by 4 bases and J by 5 bases, with 14 bases between the two germline ends. The CDR3 spells CASSWRAEGETQYF. In DNA form, the CDR3 reads TGTGCCAGCAGTTGGAGGGCCGAGGGGGAGACCCAGTACTTC.

V gene TRBV20-1 combines with J gene TRBJ2-2; TRBD1 matches at 8 bases. The ends lost 1 base at V and 4 bases at J; junction bases unmatched: 11. In germline, CDR1 is DFQATT, CDR2 SNEGSKA (reference sequence). The CDR3 has 17 amino acids. CDR3 sequence (DNA): TGCAGTGCTAGAGTGGCAAGGGGACAGGATATCACCGGGGAGCTGTTTTTT. This translates into CSARVARGQDITGELFF.

The chain carries TRBV6-6 and TRBJ2-7; no clear D gene. CDR3 length: 15 residues. The V gene's germline CDR1 is MNHNY and CDR2 SVGAGI (reference sequence). Trimming cost V 6 bases and J 2 bases, with 17 bases left between them. The CDR3 coding sequence is TGTGCCAGCAGCCGCCAGGCCGTAGGGCCCTACGAGCAGTACTTC. Residues: CASSRQAVGPYEQYF.

The chain couples TRBV30 to TRBJ1-5; weak D call: TRBD1 (5 bases). Deletions cut 5 bases from V and 7 bases from J, with 15 bases between. The CDR3 extends over 13 amino acids. The germline CDR1 and CDR2 sequences are GTSNPN and SVGIG (reference sequence). CDR3 sequence reads: CAWSVQGWQPQHF. CDR3 sequence (DNA): TGTGCCTGGTCTGTTCAGGGTTGGCAGCCCCAGCATTTT.

The chain carries TRBV27 and TRBJ2-2; 9 bases are a match to TRBD2. The germline V gene encodes CDR1 MNHEY and CDR2 SMNVEV (reference sequence). The ends lost 5 bases at V and 7 bases at J; junction bases unmatched: 2. The CDR3 totals 13 residues. In DNA, the CDR3 is TGTGCCAGCAGTAAGCGGGAGGTCGGGGAGCTGTTTTTT. Its protein is CASSKREVGELFF.

CDR3 coding DNA: TGCAGTGCCCTGGGCTGGGGACTGGAGACCCAGTACTTC. Its translation: CSALGWGLETQYF. V gene TRBV20-1 combines with J gene TRBJ2-5; D perhaps matches TRBD2 (6 bases). The CDR3 has 13 residues. V was cut by 6 bases and J by 5 bases, with 16 bases left in between. CDR1 is DFQATT and CDR2 is SNEGSKA in the germline V gene (reference sequence).

The CDR3 here is CASSQELDFYEQYF. The CDR3 DNA reads as TGTGCCAGCAGCCAAGAACTGGACTTCTACGAGCAGTACTTC. The rearrangement links TRBV4-2 to TRBJ2-7; a weak D match, TRBD2 (5 bases). V was pared by 0 bases and J by 3 bases, with 9 bases between. The CDR3 runs 14 residues. From germline, CDR1 is LGHNA and CDR2 YNFKEQ.

J is TRBJ2-7 and V is TRBV5-1; 7 bases fit TRBD1. Losses at the gene ends were 4 bases for V and 7 bases for J; bases not matched to a gene: 14. CDR3 length: 15 residues. CDR1 is SGHRS and CDR2 is YFSETQ in the germline V gene. CDR3 region: CASSPGTASTGEQYF. In DNA form, the CDR3 reads TGCGCCAGCAGCCCCGGGACAGCCTCGACCGGGGAGCAGTACTTC.

This sequence joins TRBV20-1 and TRBJ1-5; a possible D gene is TRBD1 (5 bases). From germline, CDR1 is DFQATT and CDR2 SNEGSKA (reference sequence). V lost 0 bases and J lost 1, with 16 bases in between. The CDR3 length is 17 residues. CDR3 in DNA: TGCAGTGCTAGAGACCCCTCGGGACTCCAGAGCAATCAGCCCCAGCATTTT. Amino acids: CSARDPSGLQSNQPQHF.

The rearrangement links TRBV3-1 to TRBJ2-7; TRBD2 matches 7 bases. V dropped 4 bases and J dropped 4; count of bases not matched to a gene: 7. Per the germline V gene, CDR1 is LGHDT and CDR2 is YNNKEL (reference sequence). This CDR3 region has 14 residues. CDR3 nucleotide sequence: TGTGCCAGCAGCCTCGGGCGGGAGTGGTACGAGCAGTACTTC. This codes for CASSLGREWYEQYF.

This clonotype was picked up one time. The chain combines TRBV2 with TRBJ1-2; TRBD1 might be the D (6 bases). Trimming stripped 6 bases from V and 4 bases from J, with 18 bases between. The CDR3 spans 15 residues. CDR1 and CDR2 (germline): SNHLY, FYNNEI. This CDR3 is CASRPEGVGIYGYTF. CDR3 in DNA: TGTGCCAGCAGGCCGGAGGGGGTGGGGATCTATGGCTACACCTTC.

This clonotype was detected only once. This sequence joins TRBV3-1 and TRBJ2-1; tentatively, D is TRBD2 (6 bases). CDR3 length: 14 amino acids. Germline lookup yields CDR1 LGHDT and CDR2 YNNKEL (reference sequence). Trimming took off 0 bases at V and 9 bases at J, with 12 bases between the two ends. This CDR3 is CASSQDVGSFEQFF. CDR3 DNA sequence: TGTGCCAGCAGCCAAGATGTCGGGAGCTTTGAGCAGTTCTTC.

The CDR3 protein is CSARDGGRNYEQYF. In DNA form, the CDR3 reads TGCAGTGCTAGAGATGGAGGGAGGAACTACGAGCAGTACTTC. The V call is TRBV20-1, the J call TRBJ2-7, with D maybe TRBD2 (6 bases). The CDR3 has 14 amino acids. Germline loops: CDR1 DFQATT, CDR2 SNEGSKA (reference sequence). The V gene lost 0 bases and the J gene lost 3 bases, with 12 bases spanning the gap.

The chain joins TRBV7-2 to TRBJ2-3, with D hard to call. Trimming left V 0 bases short and J 3 bases short, with 4 bases between. Germline V gene sequence: CDR1 SGHTA, CDR2 FQGNSA. There are 13 residues in the CDR3. CDR3 in DNA: TGTGCCAGCAGCTTAGCGCTTACAGATACGCAGTATTTT. It yields the protein CASSLALTDTQYF. Variable domain in full (rest from reference TRBV7-2 and TRBJ2-3): GAGVSQSPSNKVTEKGKDVELRCDPISGHTALYWYRQSLGQGLEFLIYFQGNSAPDKSGLPSDRFSAERTGGSVSTLTIQRTQQEDSAVYLCASSLALTDTQYFGPGTRLTVL.

This rearrangement joins TRBV5-1 to TRBJ2-3; D possibly corresponds to TRBD2 (6 bases). Germline-derived CDR1 and CDR2 are SGHRS and YFSETQ. The V gene lost 2 bases and the J gene lost 6 bases, with 13 bases spanning the gap. The CDR3 contains 14 residues. CDR3 region: CASSFAGKSDTQYF. The CDR3 DNA follows: TGCGCCAGCAGCTTCGCGGGAAAATCCGATACGCAGTATTTT.

The rearrangement joins TRBV24-1 to TRBJ1-3; no firm D call. CDR3 length equals 11 residues. Germline CDR1 KGHDR, CDR2 SFDVKD. The ends were cut back, 9 bases at V and 8 bases at J, with 10 bases in the middle. This CDR3 reads CATRYSDTIYF. The CDR3 nucleotides read TGTGCCACCCGGTACAGTGACACCATATATTTT.

The chain links TRBV3-1 to TRBJ2-2, with D unclear. Per the germline V gene, CDR1 is LGHDT and CDR2 is YNNKEL (reference sequence). The CDR3 consists of 14 residues. The V and J ends lost 4 bases and 6 bases respectively, with 12 bases between them. CDR3 nucleotides: TGTGCCAGCAGCCCCGGACCCCGTTCCGGGGAGCTGTTTTTT. It translates to CASSPGPRSGELFF.

This clonotype was observed a single time. V usage is TRBV4-3 and J usage is TRBJ2-3; no clear D. Germline V gene data show CDR1 as LGHNA and CDR2 as YSLEER. The CDR3 spans 15 residues. Between the trimmed V and J ends, which lost 0 bases and 3 bases, there was a span of 10 bases. CDR3 sequence reads: CASSQERKGTDTQYF. CDR3 coding DNA: TGCGCCAGCAGCCAAGAACGAAAGGGAACAGATACGCAGTATTTT.

The chain couples TRBV7-8 to TRBJ2-3; D could derive from TRBD1 or TRBD2 (5 bases each). Trimming pared 1 base from V and 6 bases from J, leaving 8 bases between. Looked up from germline, CDR1 is SGHVS and CDR2 is FQNEAQ. The CDR3 sequence is 13 residues long. CDR3 nucleotides: TGTGCCAGCAGCTTAGTTGGGGACGATACGCAGTATTTT. This translates into CASSLVGDDTQYF.

The chain links TRBV30 to TRBJ1-5, with 8 bases that match TRBD1. Germline CDR1 and CDR2: GTSNPN and SVGIG (reference sequence). After removal of 0 bases from V and 3 bases from J, the junction contained 4 bases not matched to a gene. This CDR3 has 15 amino acids. The CDR3 here is CAWSVMGQANQPQHF. Here the CDR3 DNA reads TGTGCCTGGAGTGTAATGGGACAGGCCAATCAGCCCCAGCATTTT.

V gene TRBV12-3 or TRBV12-4 combines with J gene TRBJ1-2; D may be TRBD1 (5 bases). The V gene lost 9 bases and the J gene lost 7 bases, with 15 bases spanning the gap. This CDR3 contains 12 residues. CDR3 sequence (DNA): TGTGCCAGGTATCGACAAGGGGCTGGCTACACCTTC. This translates into CARYRQGAGYTF.

The V gene is TRBV6-5, the J gene TRBJ2-3; 12 bases match TRBD2. The V segment lost 3 bases and the J segment 4 bases; nucleotides outside the gene matches: 2. The CDR3 is made up of 15 amino acids. Germline V gene sequence: CDR1 MNHEY, CDR2 SVGAGI. Here the CDR3 reads CASSYTSGRSDTQYF. The CDR3 DNA reads as TGTGCCAGCAGTTATACTAGCGGGAGGTCAGATACGCAGTATTTT.

The chain is built from TRBV12-3 or TRBV12-4 and TRBJ2-7; possibly TRBD2 for D (5 bases). V was cut by 5 bases and J by 3 bases, with 20 bases left in between. CDR3 length equals 16 residues. The CDR3 is CASSPRAVGDHYEQYF. CDR3 in DNA: TGTGCCAGCAGTCCCAGAGCGGTTGGAGATCACTACGAGCAGTACTTC.